The clone carrying this T cell receptor beta chain is labeled medium-sized. This sample stems from a study of patients and donors after allogeneic stem cell transplantation. MiXCR, applied by TCRdb to the RT-PCR reads, yields one record per CDR3 protein. The profile shows over 1,500 distinct CDR3 sequences, about 23% of them singletons. The length of the CDR3 is 14 residues. CDR1 SGHTA and CDR2 FQGNSA come from the germline V gene. Trimming took 1 base from V and 4 from J, leaving 8 bases between them. The sample was blood, either unsorted or a sorted T cell fraction (not recorded which). The chain recombines TRBV7-2 with TRBJ2-1; maybe TRBD1 (6 bases). This receptor was obtained from a human donor who was either an allogeneic HSCT recipient or a stem cell or donor lymphocyte infusion donor (not recorded which). It is not recorded whose cells these are; they may come from a transplant donor. CDR3 loop: CASSLDRVYNEQFF. Written as DNA, the CDR3 is TGTGCCAGCAGCTTAGACAGGGTTTACAATGAGCAGTTCTTC.